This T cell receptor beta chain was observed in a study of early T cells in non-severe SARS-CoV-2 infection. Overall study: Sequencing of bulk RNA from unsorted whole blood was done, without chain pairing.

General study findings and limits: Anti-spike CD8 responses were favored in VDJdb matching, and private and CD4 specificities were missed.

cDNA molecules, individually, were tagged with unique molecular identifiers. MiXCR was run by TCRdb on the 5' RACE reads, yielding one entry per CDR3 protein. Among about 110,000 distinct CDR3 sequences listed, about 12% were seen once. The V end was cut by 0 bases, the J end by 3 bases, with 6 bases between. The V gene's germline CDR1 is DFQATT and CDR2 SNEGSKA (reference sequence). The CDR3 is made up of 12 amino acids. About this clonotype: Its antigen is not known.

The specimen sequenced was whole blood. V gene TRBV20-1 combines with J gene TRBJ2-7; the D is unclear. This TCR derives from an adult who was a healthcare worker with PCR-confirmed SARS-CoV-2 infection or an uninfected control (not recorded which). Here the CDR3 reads CSARDRSYEQYF. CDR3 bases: TGCAGTGCTAGAGATCGCAGCTACGAGCAGTACTTC.